Listed below are T cell receptor beta chains from one sample, sequenced in a study of T cells in Graves' hyperthyroidism and ophthalmopathy. TCRdb itself ran the multiplex PCR reads through MiXCR, one entry per CDR3 protein. The sample carries 700,000 or so distinct CDR3 sequences, around 17% recorded once. Sequencing was done on a sample of blood. The receptors were sampled from a man younger than 35 with Graves' hyperthyroidism. Both conserved end residues are part of each CDR3. The order of the fields is clone size, J gene, D gene, V gene, CDR3 DNA, CDR3 protein. D genes are given only for firm matches. The size field is filled for only some rows; it gives once, few, many or a size class.

size: few
J: TRBJ1-5
D: TRBD1
V: TRBV15
DNA: TGTGCCACCAGCAGGGACAGGGGGACGGGTCAGCCCCAGCATTTT
CDR3: CATSRDRGTGQPQHF

size: many
J: TRBJ2-5
D: -
V: TRBV28
DNA: TGTGCCAGCAGTTCTCGGCCGGGAGTGGAGACCCAGTACTTC
CDR3: CASSSRPGVETQYF

size: -
J: TRBJ2-7
D: -
V: TRBV20-1
DNA: TGCAGTGCTAGTATCGGGGTCTCCTACGAGCAGTACTTC
CDR3: CSASIGVSYEQYF

size: -
J: TRBJ1-1
D: -
V: TRBV9
DNA: TGTGCCAGCAGCGATGGAACAGGGTACACTGAAGCTTTCTTT
CDR3: CASSDGTGYTEAFF

size: many
J: TRBJ2-5
D: TRBD1
V: TRBV7-8
DNA: TGTGCCAGCAGCCCGGGACAGGGCTACCAAGAGACCCAGTACTTC
CDR3: CASSPGQGYQETQYF

size: few
J: TRBJ2-1
D: TRBD2
V: TRBV30
DNA: TGTGCCTGGAGTGTAATATTACTAGCGGGAAGGAATGAGCAGTTCTTC
CDR3: CAWSVILLAGRNEQFF

size: many
J: TRBJ1-1
D: -
V: TRBV6-1
DNA: TGTGCCAGCAGTTCCACTTCATGGAACACTGAAGCTTTCTTT
CDR3: CASSSTSWNTEAFF

size: -
J: TRBJ1-5
D: -
V: TRBV5-1
DNA: TGCGCCAGCAGCTTGGAAGGGCCCCATCAGCCCCAGCATTTT
CDR3: CASSLEGPHQPQHF

size: -
J: TRBJ1-5
D: -
V: TRBV4-2
DNA: TGTGCCAGCAGCCAAGGGGGGAAGGGAAGCAATCAGCCCCAGCATTTT
CDR3: CASSQGGKGSNQPQHF

size: -
J: TRBJ2-5
D: TRBD1
V: TRBV7-2
DNA: TGTGCCAGCAGCTCAGACAGGGGAGGTGAGACCCAGTACTTC
CDR3: CASSSDRGGETQYF

size: -
J: TRBJ2-7
D: TRBD2
V: TRBV11-2
DNA: TGTGCCAGCAGCTTAGGGTTCGGGAGGACCTCCTACGAGCAGTACTTC
CDR3: CASSLGFGRTSYEQYF

size: -
J: TRBJ2-2
D: TRBD1
V: TRBV12-3/TRBV12-4
DNA: TGTGCCAGCGGGCACAGGGGGCGGGACACCGGGGAGCTGTTTTTT
CDR3: CASGHRGRDTGELFF

size: few
J: TRBJ1-2
D: TRBD1
V: TRBV12-3/TRBV12-4
DNA: TGTGCCAGCAGCTTTCGACAGGGGGCGGGCGGCTACACCTTC
CDR3: CASSFRQGAGGYTF

size: few
J: TRBJ2-1
D: -
V: TRBV5-6
DNA: TGTGCCAGCAGCCTCGAACTCCACAGCTCCTACAATGAGCAGTTCTTC
CDR3: CASSLELHSSYNEQFF

size: -
J: TRBJ1-4
D: TRBD1
V: TRBV28
DNA: TGTGCCAGCAGGACCGGGACAGGTGTTTCTAATGAAAAACTGTTTTTT
CDR3: CASRTGTGVSNEKLFF

size: few
J: TRBJ2-7
D: -
V: TRBV20-1
DNA: TGCAGTGCTAGAGCCTTTGCCGAGCAGTACTTC
CDR3: CSARAFAEQYF

size: -
J: TRBJ1-2
D: TRBD1
V: TRBV19
DNA: TGTGCCAGTAGCTACAGGGGCCCTAACTATGGCTACACCTTC
CDR3: CASSYRGPNYGYTF

size: few
J: TRBJ2-1
D: TRBD2
V: TRBV11-1
DNA: TGTGCCAGCAGCCGGAGGGGGACTAGCGGGTCCTACAATGAGCAGTTCTTC
CDR3: CASSRRGTSGSYNEQFF

size: many
J: TRBJ2-7
D: TRBD2
V: TRBV7-6
DNA: TGTGCCAGCAGCTTAGGTTCTAGCGGGAGAACCCACGAGCAGTACTTC
CDR3: CASSLGSSGRTHEQYF

size: few
J: TRBJ2-7
D: TRBD2
V: TRBV20-1
DNA: TGCAGTGCTACGATACCACGGACTAGGAACTCCTACGAGCAGTACTTC
CDR3: CSATIPRTRNSYEQYF

size: many
J: TRBJ2-1
D: TRBD2
V: TRBV18
DNA: TGTGCCAGCTCAGCCGGGACTAGCTCCCGTGTTCATGAGCAGTTCTTC
CDR3: CASSAGTSSRVHEQFF